Each of the 21 T cell receptor beta chains below was sequenced from the same sample in a study of cytomegalovirus exposure and HLA in healthy donors. TCRdb's table, derived via immunoSEQ multiplex PCR, lists solely in-frame clones and lacks some. The sample records around 130,000 clones, roughly 90% being singletons. Sequencing input: PBMCs. The receptors were gathered from a man aged 30 to 45 in good health and CMV-seronegative.

The V gene is TRBV19, the J gene TRBJ2-3; D may be TRBD1 (6 bases). Trimming pared 3 bases from V and 10 bases from J, leaving 17 bases between. In germline, CDR1 is LNHDA, CDR2 SQIVND (reference sequence). CDR3 length: 14 amino acids. CDR3 residues: CASSMAAQGRSQYF. Written as DNA, the CDR3 is TGTGCCAGTAGTATGGCCGCACAGGGAAGATCGCAGTATTTT.

This chain joins TRBV5-4 and TRBJ1-4; possible D gene TRBD1, 6 bases. Germline V gives CDR1 SGHNT, CDR2 YYREEE (reference sequence). The CDR3 has 16 residues. Trimming removed 0 bases from V and 0 bases from J, with 9 bases in between. CDR3 loop: CASSLGQAATNEKLFF. Here the CDR3 DNA reads TGTGCCAGCAGCTTGGGACAGGCCGCAACTAATGAAAAACTGTTTTTT. Combining the CDR3 with reference TRBV5-4 and TRBJ1-4 gives the whole variable domain ETGVTQSPTHLIKTRGQQVTLRCSSQSGHNTVSWYQQALGQGPQFIFQYYREEENGRGNFPPRFSGLQFPNYSSELNVNALELDDSALYLCASSLGQAATNEKLFFGSGTQLSVL.

The chain couples TRBV7-3 to TRBJ1-1; TRBD1 aligns across 7 bases. There are 16 residues in the CDR3. Trimming at V came to 5 bases and at J to 4 bases, leaving 13 bases not matched to a gene. Germline V gene sequence: CDR1 SGHTA, CDR2 FQGTGA. In DNA, the CDR3 is TGTGCCAGCAGCCCGGACAGGCGAAAAAGGGGCACTGAAGCTTTCTTT. Translation gives CASSPDRRKRGTEAFF.

The genes are TRBV7-9 and TRBJ1-1; no clear D. Germline values: CDR1 SEHNR, CDR2 FQNEAQ (reference sequence). The length of the CDR3 is 15 residues. The germline V and J ends were trimmed by 2 bases and 0 bases, with 10 bases remaining between them. Here the CDR3 reads CASSLSRVMNTEAFF. CDR3 bases: TGTGCCAGCAGCTTAAGTCGAGTAATGAACACTGAAGCTTTCTTT.

The CDR3 sequence is CASSSSTGSSYEQYF. CDR3 in DNA: TGTGCCAGCAGCTCCTCGACCGGGAGCTCCTACGAGCAGTACTTC. The rearrangement uses TRBV7-6 and TRBJ2-7, with a weak D call TRBD2 (6 bases). The CDR3 loop spans 15 amino acids. Germline V CDR1 and CDR2: SGHVS, FNYEAQ. Trimming removed 4 bases from V and 0 bases from J, with 13 bases in between.

The chain uses TRBV6-5 and TRBJ2-6; D is undetermined. CDR1 and CDR2 from the germline V gene are MNHEY and SVGAGI. The CDR3 spans 14 residues. Trimming removed 5 bases at V and 4 bases at J, with 9 bases between. CDR3 bases: TGTGCCAGCAGTCCTCCTGGCGGGGCCAACGTCCTGACTTTC. Translated, it gives CASSPPGGANVLTF.

V and J are TRBV4-3 and TRBJ2-7; D possibly corresponds to TRBD2 (5 bases). Germline values: CDR1 LGHNA, CDR2 YSLEER. With 3 bases removed from V and 0 bases from J, the gap between germline ends came to 12 bases. This CDR3 has 15 amino acids. CDR3 DNA: TGCGCCAGCAGCCACTCGGACTCTACCTCCTACGAGCAGTACTTC. Translating it yields CASSHSDSTSYEQYF.

The chain combines TRBV29-1 with TRBJ2-1; weak D call: TRBD2 (6 bases). The V end lost 2 bases, the J end lost 2 bases, and 19 bases lay between the germline ends. This CDR3 contains 17 residues. CDR1 is SQVTM and CDR2 is ANQGSEA in the germline V gene. The CDR3 nucleotides are TGCAGCGTTGAAAAGGGCGCGGGATATGAGACCTACAATGAGCAGTTCTTC. Amino acids: CSVEKGAGYETYNEQFF.

The count of this clone is one. The chain uses TRBV25-1 and TRBJ2-7; D ambiguous. CDR3 length equals 14 residues. The germline V gene encodes CDR1 MGHDK and CDR2 SYGVNS. Trimming pared 3 bases from V and 1 base from J, leaving 10 bases between. The DNA of the CDR3 is TGTGCCAGCAGTGAGTTAGCAGCGTCCTACGAGCAGTACTTC. Its protein product is CASSELAASYEQYF.

V usage is TRBV18 and J usage is TRBJ2-3, with 11 bases identical to TRBD2. V gave up 2 bases and J gave up 0 bases; unmatched junction bases: 7. Per germline, CDR1 KGHSH and CDR2 LQKENI. The CDR3 contains 18 residues. This chain's CDR3 is CASSPSKGLAASTDTQYF. CDR3 bases: TGTGCCAGCTCACCATCCAAGGGACTAGCGGCTAGCACAGATACGCAGTATTTT.

The V gene is TRBV5-6, the J gene TRBJ2-2; D gene unclear. This CDR3 has 16 amino acids. The germline V gene has CDR1 SGHDT and CDR2 YYEEEE. V was trimmed by 0 bases and J by 0 bases, leaving 9 bases between them. CDR3 region: CASSLGPFANTGELFF. CDR3 bases: TGTGCCAGCAGCTTGGGGCCTTTTGCGAACACCGGGGAGCTGTTTTTT.

A single count supports this clone. The rearrangement links TRBV27 to TRBJ2-3; the match to TRBD1 covers 7 bases. In germline, CDR1 is MNHEY, CDR2 SMNVEV (reference sequence). V dropped 6 bases and J dropped 5; count of bases not matched to a gene: 2. The CDR3 sequence is 12 residues long. CDR3 nucleotides: TGTGCCAGCAGCCACAGGGGAGATACGCAGTATTTT. This encodes CASSHRGDTQYF.

The V gene is TRBV4-2, the J gene TRBJ2-2; D might be TRBD1 (5 bases). The ends were cut back, 1 base at V and 5 bases at J, with 11 bases in the middle. CDR1 and CDR2 from the germline V gene are LGHNA and YNFKEQ. This CDR3 contains 15 residues. This chain's CDR3 is CASSQVEAGTGELFF. The CDR3 coding sequence is TGTGCCAGCAGCCAAGTTGAAGCAGGGACCGGGGAGCTGTTTTTT.

Comments on this clone: A read error may produce the germline difference seen at one junction end. Other DNA sequences within the sample encode an identical CDR3. The chain joins TRBV6-5 to TRBJ1-2; 7 bases line up with TRBD1. This CDR3 has 15 amino acids. Germline CDR1 reads MNHEY; CDR2 reads SVGAGI. Written as DNA, the CDR3 is TGTGCCAGCAGGACCGGGACAGAACCTAACTATGGCTACACTTTC. Translating gives CASRTGTEPNYGYTF.

V gene TRBV29-1 combines with J gene TRBJ2-1; TRBD1 is a possible D gene (6 bases). Germline V gene data show CDR1 as SQVTM and CDR2 as ANQGSEA. There are 13 residues in the CDR3. V was trimmed by 3 bases and J by 5 bases, leaving 11 bases between them. The CDR3 sequence: CSVDRTANNEQFF. The CDR3 nucleotides read TGCAGCGTTGACAGGACAGCCAACAATGAGCAGTTCTTC.

The V gene is TRBV27, the J gene TRBJ2-3, with 9 bases aligning to TRBD2. Per germline, CDR1 MNHEY and CDR2 SMNVEV (reference sequence). The CDR3 loop spans 16 amino acids. V lost 3 bases and J lost 2; bases outside the gene matches: 6. The CDR3, as DNA: TGTGCCAGCAGTTTGCCTATAGCGGGAGCCACAGATACGCAGTATTTT. It translates to CASSLPIAGATDTQYF.

V usage is TRBV7-9 and J usage is TRBJ1-2; maybe TRBD1 (5 bases). This CDR3 contains 13 residues. The V end lost 1 base, the J end lost 7 bases, and 10 bases lay between the germline ends. The V gene's germline CDR1 is SEHNR and CDR2 FQNEAQ (reference sequence). The CDR3 sequence: CASSLGAGIGYTF. The CDR3 coding sequence is TGTGCCAGCAGCTTAGGCGCAGGGATTGGCTACACCTTC.

The chain links TRBV7-7 to TRBJ1-1, with a weak D call TRBD1 (6 bases). The CDR3 is made up of 13 amino acids. The V gene lost 8 bases and the J gene lost 7 bases, with 17 bases spanning the gap. Germline V gene data show CDR1 as SSHAT and CDR2 as FNYEAQ (reference sequence). Written as DNA, the CDR3 is TGTGCCAGCGCGGACGAACTCAGGGGTGAAGCTTTCTTT. It encodes CASADELRGEAFF.

The CDR3 spells CASSFRDRQFF. CDR3 in DNA: TGTGCCAGCAGCTTCCGGGACAGGCAGTTCTTC. The chain uses TRBV7-2 and TRBJ2-1; 7 nucleotides match TRBD1. CDR1 SGHTA and CDR2 FQGNSA come from the germline V gene. This CDR3 comprises 11 residues. Unmatched junction bases numbered 2, after V lost 3 bases and J lost 12 bases.

V and J are TRBV7-9 and TRBJ1-5; D is undetermined. Germline lookup yields CDR1 SEHNR and CDR2 FQNEAQ (reference sequence). The CDR3 is 13 residues long. With 4 bases removed from V and 4 bases from J, the gap between germline ends came to 8 bases. Written as DNA, the CDR3 is TGTGCCAGCAGCTGGGCATGGAATCAGCCCCAGCATTTT. Its translation is CASSWAWNQPQHF.

The rearrangement uses TRBV14 and TRBJ2-3; 14 bases map to TRBD2. The germline CDR1 and CDR2 sequences are SGHDN and FVKESK. The CDR3 is made up of 16 amino acids. Germline trimming cut 4 bases from V and 3 bases from J; bases unmatched to any gene: 3. The CDR3 DNA reads as TGTGCCAGCAGCCTTCGACTAGCGGGGGGGACAGATACGCAGTATTTT. Translated: CASSLRLAGGTDTQYF.